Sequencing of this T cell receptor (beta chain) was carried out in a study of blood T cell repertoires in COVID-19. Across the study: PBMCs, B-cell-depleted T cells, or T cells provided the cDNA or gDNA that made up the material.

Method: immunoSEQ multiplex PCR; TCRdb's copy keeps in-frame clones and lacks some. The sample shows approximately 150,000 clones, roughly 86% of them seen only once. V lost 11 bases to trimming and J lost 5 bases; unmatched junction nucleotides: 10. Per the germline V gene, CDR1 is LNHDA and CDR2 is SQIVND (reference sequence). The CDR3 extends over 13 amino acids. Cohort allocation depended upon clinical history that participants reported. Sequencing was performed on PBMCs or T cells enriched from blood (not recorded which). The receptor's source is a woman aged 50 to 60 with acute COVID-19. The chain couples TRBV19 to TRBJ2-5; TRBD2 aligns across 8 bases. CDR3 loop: CAAGRSGGETQYF. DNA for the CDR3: TGTGCCGCAGGGAGATCGGGAGGGGAGACCCAGTACTTC.